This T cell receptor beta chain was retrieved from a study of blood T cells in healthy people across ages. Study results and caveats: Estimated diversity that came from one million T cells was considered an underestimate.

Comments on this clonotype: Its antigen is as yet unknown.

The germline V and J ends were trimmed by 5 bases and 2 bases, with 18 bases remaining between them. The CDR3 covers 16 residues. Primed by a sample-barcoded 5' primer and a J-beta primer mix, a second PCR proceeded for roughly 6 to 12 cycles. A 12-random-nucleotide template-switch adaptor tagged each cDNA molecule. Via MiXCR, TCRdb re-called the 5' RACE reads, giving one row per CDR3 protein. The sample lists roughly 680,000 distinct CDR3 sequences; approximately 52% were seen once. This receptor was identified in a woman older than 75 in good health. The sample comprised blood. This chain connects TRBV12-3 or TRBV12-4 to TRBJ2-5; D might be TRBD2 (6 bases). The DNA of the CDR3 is TGTGCCAGCAGTCCAGGCCCCGGGACTCCTCAAGAGACCCAGTACTTC. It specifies CASSPGPGTPQETQYF.